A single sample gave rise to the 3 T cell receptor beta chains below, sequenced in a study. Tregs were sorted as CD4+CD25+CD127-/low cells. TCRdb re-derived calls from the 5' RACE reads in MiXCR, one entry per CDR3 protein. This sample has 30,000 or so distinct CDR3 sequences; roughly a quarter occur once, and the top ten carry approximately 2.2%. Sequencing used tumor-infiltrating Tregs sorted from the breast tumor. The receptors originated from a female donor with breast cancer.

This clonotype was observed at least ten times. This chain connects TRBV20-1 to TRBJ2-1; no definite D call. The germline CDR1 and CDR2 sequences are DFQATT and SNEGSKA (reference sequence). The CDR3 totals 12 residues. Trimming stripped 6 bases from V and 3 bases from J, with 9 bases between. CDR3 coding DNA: TGCAGTGCATCGACTGGCTACAATGAGCAGTTCTTC. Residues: CSASTGYNEQFF.

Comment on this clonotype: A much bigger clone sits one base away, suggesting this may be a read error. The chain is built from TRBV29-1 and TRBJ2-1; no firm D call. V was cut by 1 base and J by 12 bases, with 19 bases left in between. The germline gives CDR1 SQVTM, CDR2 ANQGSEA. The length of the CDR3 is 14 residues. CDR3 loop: CSVEGGSDAVGQFF. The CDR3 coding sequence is TGCAGCGTTGAAGGCGGTAGTGACGCCGTGGGGCAGTTCTTC.

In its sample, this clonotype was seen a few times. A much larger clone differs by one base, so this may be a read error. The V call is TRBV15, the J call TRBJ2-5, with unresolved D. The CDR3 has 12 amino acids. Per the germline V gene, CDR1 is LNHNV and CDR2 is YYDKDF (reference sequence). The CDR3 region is CATSRDREAQYF. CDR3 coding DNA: TGTGCCACCAGCAGAGATAGAGAGGCCCAGTACTTC.